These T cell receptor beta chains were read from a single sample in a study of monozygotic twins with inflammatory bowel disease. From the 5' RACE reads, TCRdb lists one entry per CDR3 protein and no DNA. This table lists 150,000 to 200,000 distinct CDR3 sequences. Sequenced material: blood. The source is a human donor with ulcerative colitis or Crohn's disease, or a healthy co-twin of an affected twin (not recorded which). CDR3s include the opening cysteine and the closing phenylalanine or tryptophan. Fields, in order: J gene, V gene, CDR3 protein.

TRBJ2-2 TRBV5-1 CASSSEPNTGELFF
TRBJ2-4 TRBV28 CASSLRMEGNIQYF
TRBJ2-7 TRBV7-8 CASSLGTGSQGEQYF
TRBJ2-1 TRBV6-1 CTSIGGSLNEQFF
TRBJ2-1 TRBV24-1 CATSDPGQGGINEQFF
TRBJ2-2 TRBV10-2 CASSGRRTGELFF
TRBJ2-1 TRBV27 CASSFSPRVPYNEQFF
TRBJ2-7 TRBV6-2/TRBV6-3 CASKHAGGHEQYF
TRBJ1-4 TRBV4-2 CASSLRGGSPNEKLFF
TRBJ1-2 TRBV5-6 CASRWTGRPYGYTF
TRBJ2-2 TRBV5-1 CASSLALTSNTGELFF
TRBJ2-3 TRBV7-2 CASSLNVAGGQNTQYF
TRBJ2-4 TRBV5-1 CASSSGDGRNIQYF
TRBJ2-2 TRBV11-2 CASSFGEDTGELFF
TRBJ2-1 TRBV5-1 CASSLANLAGPYNEQFF
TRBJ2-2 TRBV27 CASSLTGNGVGELFF
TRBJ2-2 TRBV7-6 CASSPTAKGGELFF
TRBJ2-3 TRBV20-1 CSARVTSGSYTQYF
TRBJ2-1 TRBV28 CASSYGQGAYEQFF
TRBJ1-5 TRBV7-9 CASSRGGNNQPQHF
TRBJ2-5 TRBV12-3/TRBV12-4 CASSWTPETQYF
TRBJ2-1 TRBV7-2 CASSLSRLGPSSYNEQFF
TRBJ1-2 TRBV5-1 CASSLESWGFPNYGYTF
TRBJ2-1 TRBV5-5 CASSLTGASYNEQFF
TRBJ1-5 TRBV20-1 CSATDRGRRVIVGNQPQHF
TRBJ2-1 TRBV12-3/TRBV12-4 CASSLVTGGRGNEQFF
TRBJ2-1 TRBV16 CASSQSGVYEQFF
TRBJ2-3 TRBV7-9 CASGGIQGTDTQYF
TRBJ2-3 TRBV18 CASSRGQGGTDTQYF
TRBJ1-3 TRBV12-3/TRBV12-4 CASSFPGGNTIYF
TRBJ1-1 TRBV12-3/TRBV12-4 CASSFPPAGNTEAFF
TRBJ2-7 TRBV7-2 CASSLGGAHYEQYF
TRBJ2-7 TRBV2 CASSVLAGGNEQYF
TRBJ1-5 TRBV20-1 CSARKDRNQPQHF
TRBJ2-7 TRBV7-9 CASSWASNEQYF
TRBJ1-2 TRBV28 CASSLPNHRGGYTF
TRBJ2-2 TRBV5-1 CASSLPGQENTGELFF
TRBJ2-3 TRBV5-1 CASSLSGITDTQYF
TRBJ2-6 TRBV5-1 CASSLAGGTPRANVLTF
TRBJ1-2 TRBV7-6 CASSWGTGGGYGYTF
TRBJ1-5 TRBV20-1 CSAGVSRNQPQHF
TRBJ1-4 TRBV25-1 CASSDPGQGQKLFF
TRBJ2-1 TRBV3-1 CASSPSFYNEQFF
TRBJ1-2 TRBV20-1 CSARGGYYGYTF
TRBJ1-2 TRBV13 CASSLEGSYGYTF
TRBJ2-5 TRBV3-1 CASSQTSGQETQYF
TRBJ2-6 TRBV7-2 CASSSYRGSSGANVLTF
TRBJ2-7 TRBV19 CASSAWDGSYEQYF